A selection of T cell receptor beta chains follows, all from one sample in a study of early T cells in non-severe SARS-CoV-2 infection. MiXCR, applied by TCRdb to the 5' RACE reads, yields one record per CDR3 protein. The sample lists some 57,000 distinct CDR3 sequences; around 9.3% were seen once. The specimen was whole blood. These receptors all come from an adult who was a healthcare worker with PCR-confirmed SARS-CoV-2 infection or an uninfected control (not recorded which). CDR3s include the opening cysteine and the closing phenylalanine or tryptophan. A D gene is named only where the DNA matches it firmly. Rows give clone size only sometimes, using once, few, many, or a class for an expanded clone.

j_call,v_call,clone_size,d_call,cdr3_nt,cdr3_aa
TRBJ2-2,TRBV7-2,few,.,TGTGCCAGCAGCGCCTTCCACGGGGAGCTGTTTTTT,CASSAFHGELFF
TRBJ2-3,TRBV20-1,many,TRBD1,TGCAGTGCTAGCCCTCCTAGGGGGCAGGAAGATACGCAGTATTTT,CSASPPRGQEDTQYF
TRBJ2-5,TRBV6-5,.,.,TGTGCCAGCAGTTACGTTCAGGCTACAGAGACCCAGTACTTC,CASSYVQATETQYF
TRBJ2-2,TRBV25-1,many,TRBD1,TGTGCCAGCAGTAGACAGGGAGACACCGGGGAGCTGTTTTTT,CASSRQGDTGELFF
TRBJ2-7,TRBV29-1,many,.,TGCAGCGTTGGGGACGGGAAAGGGCAGTACTTC,CSVGDGKGQYF
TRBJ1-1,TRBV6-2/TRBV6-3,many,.,TGTGCCAGCAGTTACGCTGGTAGCACTGGTGAAGCTTTCTTT,CASSYAGSTGEAFF
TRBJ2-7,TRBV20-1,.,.,TGCAGTGCTAGAGGGGGGAAGTTGGCCAGCTCCTACGAGCAGTACTTC,CSARGGKLASSYEQYF
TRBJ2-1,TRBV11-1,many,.,TGTGCCAGCAGCTTAGAGCCCCTAGACTACAATGAGCAGTTCTTC,CASSLEPLDYNEQFF
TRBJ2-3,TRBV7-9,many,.,TGTGCCAGCAGCTTGGAGGCGGGACGCACAGATACGCAGTATTTT,CASSLEAGRTDTQYF
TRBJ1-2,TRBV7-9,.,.,TGTGCCAGCACCCCGGCATCAGGCTATGGCTACACCTTC,CASTPASGYGYTF
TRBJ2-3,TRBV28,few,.,TGTGCCAGCAGTTTTGTAGCGGGCACAGATACGCAGTATTTT,CASSFVAGTDTQYF
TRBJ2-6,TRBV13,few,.,TGTGCCAGCAGCCAGACAGCCGGGGCCAACGTCCTGACTTTC,CASSQTAGANVLTF
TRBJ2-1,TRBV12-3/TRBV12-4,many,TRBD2,TGTGCCAGCAACCCTAGCGGGAGAGGGGAGGGGTTCTTC,CASNPSGRGEGFF
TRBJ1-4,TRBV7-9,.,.,TGTGCCAGCAGCTTATCCCGGGGGCCGAATGAAAAACTGTTTTTT,CASSLSRGPNEKLFF
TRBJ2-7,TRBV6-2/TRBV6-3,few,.,TGTGCCAGCAGACTCCTCGGACAGTCGGGTGCATACGAGCAGTACTTC,CASRLLGQSGAYEQYF
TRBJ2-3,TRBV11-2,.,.,TGTGCCAGCAGCTTGGGGACTCTCACAGATACGCAGTATTTT,CASSLGTLTDTQYF
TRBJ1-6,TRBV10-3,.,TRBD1,TGTGCCATCAGTGGGACGGGGACAGGGAATTCACCCCTCCACTTT,CAISGTGTGNSPLHF